This is a list of T cell receptor beta chains from one sample in a study of T cells in Graves' hyperthyroidism and ophthalmopathy. TCRdb recomputed calls from the multiplex PCR reads with MiXCR, one row per CDR3 protein. The sample has some 440,000 distinct CDR3 sequences; about 15% are singletons. Specimen: blood. The receptors shown here come from a woman between 18 and 29 years old with Graves' hyperthyroidism. CDR3s include the opening cysteine and the closing phenylalanine or tryptophan. D genes are given only for firm matches. The listing skips clone size in some rows; elsewhere it reads once, few, many or a size class.

NA	NA	TRBJ2-1	TRBV19	TGTGCCAGTACTCCCCTGTTCCGGGCCAACAATGAGCAGTTCTTC	CASTPLFRANNEQFF
NA	few	TRBJ2-3	TRBV29-1	TGCAGCGCAGGTAGACCAGGCACAGATACGCAGTATTTT	CSAGRPGTDTQYF
NA	many	TRBJ2-4	TRBV3-1	TGTGCCAGCAGCCAAGATAGGAGTGCAAACATTCAGTACTTC	CASSQDRSANIQYF
NA	few	TRBJ1-3	TRBV3-1	TGTGCCAGCAGCCAGGACCAGGGCTACTCTGGAAACACCATATATTTT	CASSQDQGYSGNTIYF
TRBD2	NA	TRBJ2-1	TRBV5-1	TGCGCCAGCAGCTCGGGACTATTAGTGGAGGAGCAGTTCTTC	CASSSGLLVEEQFF
NA	many	TRBJ2-7	TRBV6-1	TGTGCCAGCAGTGACCGACTTTATTACGAGCAGTACTTC	CASSDRLYYEQYF
NA	many	TRBJ2-1	TRBV20-1	TGCAGTGCCAGCAGAGCCAATGAGCAGTTCTTC	CSASRANEQFF
NA	many	TRBJ1-1	TRBV7-9	TGTGCCAGCAGCTTAGATTGGCACGGAGACACTGAAGCTTTCTTT	CASSLDWHGDTEAFF
NA	many	TRBJ2-3	TRBV5-1	TGCGCCAGCAGCTTGGAGGGAAGAGGTGCTCGGAATACGCAGTATTTT	CASSLEGRGARNTQYF
TRBD2	NA	TRBJ2-3	TRBV12-3/TRBV12-4	TGTGCCAGCAGTTTTCCCGGGACTAGCGGGAGGCTAGATACGCAGTATTTT	CASSFPGTSGRLDTQYF
NA	NA	TRBJ1-1	TRBV6-1	TGTGCCAGCAGCCCCGTTGGGGCTGAAGCTTTCTTT	CASSPVGAEAFF
NA	NA	TRBJ1-1	TRBV12-3/TRBV12-4	TGTGCCAGCAGTTTACCACGGGGAGGGAGAGGAGACACTGAAGCTTTCTTT	CASSLPRGGRGDTEAFF
TRBD2	NA	TRBJ2-1	TRBV4-1	TGCGCCAGCAGCCAAGTCCGGACTAGCGGGGGCAATGAGCAGTTCTTC	CASSQVRTSGGNEQFF
TRBD1	many	TRBJ1-1	TRBV7-2	TGTGCCAGCAGCCTCCGGACAGGGCCGGGCTGGGCTGAAGCTTTCTTT	CASSLRTGPGWAEAFF
TRBD2	many	TRBJ2-7	TRBV6-2/TRBV6-3	TGTGCCAGCAGGATAGCTAGCGGCTCCTACGAGCAGTACTTC	CASRIASGSYEQYF
TRBD2	few	TRBJ2-7	TRBV2	TGTGCCAGCAGTGAGCGACTAGCGGGGGGGGCAAGGGAGCAGTACTTC	CASSERLAGGAREQYF
NA	NA	TRBJ2-3	TRBV11-2	TGTGCCAGCAGCTTAGTTCCAGCGGGTGGCACAGATACGCAGTATTTT	CASSLVPAGGTDTQYF
NA	many	TRBJ1-2	TRBV28	TGTGCCAGCAGTTACCCGGGAGGGTCCTTTGGCTACACCTTC	CASSYPGGSFGYTF
NA	few	TRBJ2-6	TRBV6-1	TGTGCCAGCAGTCCCAGACAGTCTAACTCTGGGGCCAACGTCCTGACTTTC	CASSPRQSNSGANVLTF
NA	few	TRBJ2-3	TRBV7-8	TGTGCCAGCAGCTTAATAAGGCCTGGGACAGATACGCAGTATTTT	CASSLIRPGTDTQYF
TRBD2	many	TRBJ2-5	TRBV20-1	TGCAGTGTCGGGGGGAGCGAGACCCAGTACTTC	CSVGGSETQYF
TRBD2	many	TRBJ2-7	TRBV27	TGTGCCAGCAGTTTGCTAATAGCGGGACGACGCTACGAGCAGTACTTC	CASSLLIAGRRYEQYF
NA	many	TRBJ1-1	TRBV7-3	TGTGCCAGCAGCGCCCTTCCACTCGACAGAAACACTGAAGCTTTCTTT	CASSALPLDRNTEAFF
TRBD2	many	TRBJ2-3	TRBV28	TGTGCCAGCAGTGTTCCGGGACTAGCGGGAGATACGCAGTATTTT	CASSVPGLAGDTQYF
NA	many	TRBJ1-1	TRBV5-5	TGTGCCAGCACCCTGGGGGGGGTGAACACTGAAGCTTTCTTT	CASTLGGVNTEAFF
TRBD2	many	TRBJ2-1	TRBV28	TGTGCCAGCAGTTCCGGGACTAGCGGGAGAGCCAATGAGCAGTTCTTC	CASSSGTSGRANEQFF
NA	many	TRBJ2-7	TRBV20-1	TGCAGTGCTAGTTCCCACGGACAGTTCGTCAACGAGCAGTACTTC	CSASSHGQFVNEQYF
TRBD1	NA	TRBJ2-2	TRBV24-1	TGTGCCACCAGTGATTTTGGACAGGAGAACACCGGGGAGCTGTTTTTT	CATSDFGQENTGELFF
NA	many	TRBJ1-1	TRBV29-1	TGCAGCGTGAGACAGTTCTATGGCACTGAAGCTTTCTTT	CSVRQFYGTEAFF
TRBD2	many	TRBJ2-1	TRBV7-6	TGTGCCAGCAGTCGAGCAGGGACTATCTCCTACAATGAGCAGTTCTTC	CASSRAGTISYNEQFF
NA	NA	TRBJ1-2	TRBV5-1	TGCGCCAGCAGCCCGGTAGCAGCCGCCAATGGCTACACCTTC	CASSPVAAANGYTF
TRBD2	many	TRBJ2-3	TRBV5-6	TGTGCCAGCAGCATTAGCGGGAGGGCCCAAGATACGCAGTATTTT	CASSISGRAQDTQYF
TRBD2	NA	TRBJ2-3	TRBV6-1	TGTACCAGCAGCGGACTAGCGGGGGTCACAGATACGCAGTATTTT	CTSSGLAGVTDTQYF
NA	many	TRBJ2-1	TRBV11-2	TGTGCCAGCAGCTGGGGGACGGGGAGCTCCTACAATGAGCAGTTCTTC	CASSWGTGSSYNEQFF
TRBD1	few	TRBJ2-2	TRBV7-3	TGTGCCAGCAGCTTGGGGACAGGGGTCGGGGAGCTGTTTTTT	CASSLGTGVGELFF
NA	few	TRBJ2-5	TRBV11-2	TGTGCCAGCAGCTTAATTGGTCGGGAGGAGACCCAGTACTTC	CASSLIGREETQYF
TRBD2	few	TRBJ2-7	TRBV10-3	TGTGCCATCAGCGCAGGGGCCTACAGACTAGCGGGGGAGGATCAGTACTTC	CAISAGAYRLAGEDQYF
TRBD1	many	TRBJ1-6	TRBV11-1	TGTGCCAGCAGCGCGGGACAGGGTAATTCACCCCTCCACTTT	CASSAGQGNSPLHF
TRBD1	NA	TRBJ2-7	TRBV4-3	TGCGCCAGCAGCCAAGGGTTACGGGACAGGGGCACCGGGCACGAGCAGTACTTC	CASSQGLRDRGTGHEQYF
TRBD2	NA	TRBJ2-3	TRBV3-1	TGTGCCAGCAGCCAACCTAGCGGGGGGTACACAGATACGCAGTATTTT	CASSQPSGGYTDTQYF
NA	few	TRBJ1-1	TRBV20-1	TGCAGTGCTAGAGAGGCGAGGAACCTCATGAACACTGAAGCTTTCTTT	CSAREARNLMNTEAFF
TRBD2	few	TRBJ2-1	TRBV15	TGTGCCACCAGCGTCATAAGGACTAGCGGGCCTCAGGAGCAGTTCTTC	CATSVIRTSGPQEQFF
NA	many	TRBJ1-2	TRBV3-1	TGTGCCAGCAGCCAAGTCCGAACCTTTGACGACTATGGCTACACCTTC	CASSQVRTFDDYGYTF
NA	few	TRBJ2-5	TRBV7-9	TGTGCCAGCACCCCCCGGGAGACCCAGTACTTC	CASTPRETQYF
NA	few	TRBJ2-7	TRBV6-1	TGTGCCAGCTCTCCCGGGAGCTACTCCTACGAGCAGTACTTC	CASSPGSYSYEQYF
TRBD1	NA	TRBJ1-1	TRBV4-1	TGCGCCAGCAGCTCATACAGGGGGCTGAACACTGAAGCTTTCTTT	CASSSYRGLNTEAFF
NA	NA	TRBJ2-3	TRBV11-2	TGTGCCAGCAGCTTAATATTAGGCAGGTCCTTCACAGATACGCAGTATTTT	CASSLILGRSFTDTQYF
NA	few	TRBJ1-1	TRBV12-3/TRBV12-4	TGTGCCAGCAGTTCCCCATCGACGCAGATGAACACTGAAGCTTTCTTT	CASSSPSTQMNTEAFF
NA	few	TRBJ1-3	TRBV27	TGTGCCAGCAGTTCAAGCGGGGGGATCTCTGGAAACACCATATATTTT	CASSSSGGISGNTIYF
NA	few	TRBJ1-4	TRBV20-1	TGCAGTGCTAGTGGCTTAACTAATGAAAAACTGTTTTTT	CSASGLTNEKLFF
NA	few	TRBJ2-5	TRBV6-1	TGTGCCAGCAGTGTGGCAGGGGTAAGGGAGACCCAGTACTTC	CASSVAGVRETQYF
TRBD2	many	TRBJ2-1	TRBV5-1	TGCGCCAGCAGCTACGGACTAGCGGGAGGCTCCTACAATGAGCAGTTCTTC	CASSYGLAGGSYNEQFF
TRBD1	many	TRBJ2-1	TRBV7-8	TGTGCCAGCAGCCGTACCGGGACAGGGGGCAATGAGCAGTTCTTC	CASSRTGTGGNEQFF